The source of this TCR beta chain is a study of cytomegalovirus exposure and HLA in healthy donors. Study-wide findings and caveats: The study listed about 150 cytomegalovirus-associated TCR beta chains. Later, an analysis found that TCR clusters from the first cohort tended to co-occur in the approximately 130 validation repertoires. The classifier was said to identify cytomegalovirus status with high specificity and sensitivity.

The CDR3 is 14 residues long. The J segment lost 8 bases and the V segment lost 2 bases, leaving 7 bases of the junction unmatched. CDR1 and CDR2 (germline): ENHRY, SYGVKD. Clones were sequenced by immunoSEQ multiplex PCR, and TCRdb holds only the in-frame ones, with some missing. This table has around 93,000 clones, approximately 81% appearing once. This clone was found once. No antigen is known for it. Sequenced input: PBMCs. This rearrangement joins TRBV10-3 to TRBJ2-3; 7 nucleotides line up with TRBD2. This TCR came from a man aged 18 to 29 in good health and CMV-seropositive. Here the CDR3 DNA reads TGTGCCATCAGTGAGGGAGCGGGAATGGGTACGCAGTATTTT. It is translated as CAISEGAGMGTQYF.